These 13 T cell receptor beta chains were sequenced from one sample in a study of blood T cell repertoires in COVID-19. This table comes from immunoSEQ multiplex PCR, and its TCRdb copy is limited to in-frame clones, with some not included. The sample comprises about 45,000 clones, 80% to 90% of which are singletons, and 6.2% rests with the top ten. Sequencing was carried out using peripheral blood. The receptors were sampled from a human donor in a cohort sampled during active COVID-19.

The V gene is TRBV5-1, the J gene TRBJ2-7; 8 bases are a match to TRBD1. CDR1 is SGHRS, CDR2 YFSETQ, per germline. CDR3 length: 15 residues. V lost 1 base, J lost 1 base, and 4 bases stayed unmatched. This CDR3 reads CASSLTGQDSYEQYF. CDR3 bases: TGCGCCAGCAGCTTGACGGGACAGGATTCCTACGAGCAGTACTTC.

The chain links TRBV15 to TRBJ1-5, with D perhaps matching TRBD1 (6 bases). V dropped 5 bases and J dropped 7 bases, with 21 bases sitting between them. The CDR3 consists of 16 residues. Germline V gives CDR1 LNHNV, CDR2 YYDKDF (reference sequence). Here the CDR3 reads CATSRGDLQGRQPQHF. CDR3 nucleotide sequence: TGTGCCACCAGCCGTGGTGATCTACAGGGACGGCAGCCCCAGCATTTT.

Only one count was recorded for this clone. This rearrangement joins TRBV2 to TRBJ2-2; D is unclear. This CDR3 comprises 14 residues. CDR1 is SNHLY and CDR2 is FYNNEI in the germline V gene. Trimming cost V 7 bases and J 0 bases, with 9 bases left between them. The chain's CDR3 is CASNVRTNTGELFF. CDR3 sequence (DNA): TGTGCCAGCAACGTCAGAACGAACACCGGGGAGCTGTTTTTT.

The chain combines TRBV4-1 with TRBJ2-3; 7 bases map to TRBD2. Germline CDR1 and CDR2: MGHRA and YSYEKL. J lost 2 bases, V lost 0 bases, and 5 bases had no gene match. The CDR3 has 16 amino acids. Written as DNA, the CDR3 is TGCGCCAGCAGCCAAGACGGGGGGAAACTCACAGATACGCAGTATTTT. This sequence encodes CASSQDGGKLTDTQYF.

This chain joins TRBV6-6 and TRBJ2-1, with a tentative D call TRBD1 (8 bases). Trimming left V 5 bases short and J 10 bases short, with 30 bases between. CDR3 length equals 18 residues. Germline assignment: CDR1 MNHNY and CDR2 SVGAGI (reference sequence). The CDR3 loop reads CASSPLGTGKRDAGEQFF. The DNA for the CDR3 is TGTGCCAGCAGTCCACTTGGGACAGGCAAGCGGGATGCGGGCGAGCAGTTCTTC.

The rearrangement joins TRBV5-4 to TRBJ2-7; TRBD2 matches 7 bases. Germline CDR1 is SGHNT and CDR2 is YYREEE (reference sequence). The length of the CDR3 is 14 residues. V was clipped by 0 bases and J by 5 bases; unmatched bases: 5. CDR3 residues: CASSLGRRENEQYF. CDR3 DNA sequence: TGTGCCAGCAGCTTGGGTCGGCGGGAGAACGAGCAGTACTTC.

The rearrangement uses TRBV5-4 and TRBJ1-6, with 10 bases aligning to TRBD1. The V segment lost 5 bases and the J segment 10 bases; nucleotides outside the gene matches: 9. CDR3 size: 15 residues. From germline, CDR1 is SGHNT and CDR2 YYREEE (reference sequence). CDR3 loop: CASRESGTGESPLHF. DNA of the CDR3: TGTGCCAGCAGAGAGAGCGGGACAGGGGAATCACCCCTCCACTTT.

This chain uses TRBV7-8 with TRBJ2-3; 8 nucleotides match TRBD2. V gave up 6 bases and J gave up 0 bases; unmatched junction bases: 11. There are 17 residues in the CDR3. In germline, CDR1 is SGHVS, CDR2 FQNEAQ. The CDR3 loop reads CASRDWVAGPSTDTQYF. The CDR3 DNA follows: TGTGCCAGCAGAGACTGGGTAGCGGGGCCTAGCACAGATACGCAGTATTTT.

The CDR3 DNA follows: TGTGCCAGCAGTTCGACCTCAAGGGGGCGCGGTGGGAATGAGCAGTTCTTC. It is translated as CASSSTSRGRGGNEQFF. This chain connects TRBV27 to TRBJ2-1; 7 bases match TRBD1. J was trimmed by 7 bases and V by 4 bases; bases with no gene match: 16. This CDR3 comprises 17 residues. Germline V lookup: CDR1 MNHEY, CDR2 SMNVEV (reference sequence).

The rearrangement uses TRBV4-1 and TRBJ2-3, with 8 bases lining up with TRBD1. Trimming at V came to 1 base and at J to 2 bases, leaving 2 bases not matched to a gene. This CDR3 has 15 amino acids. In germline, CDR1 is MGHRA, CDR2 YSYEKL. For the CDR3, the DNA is TGCGCCAGCAGCCAAGTGGACAGGGCCACAGATACGCAGTATTTT. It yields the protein CASSQVDRATDTQYF.

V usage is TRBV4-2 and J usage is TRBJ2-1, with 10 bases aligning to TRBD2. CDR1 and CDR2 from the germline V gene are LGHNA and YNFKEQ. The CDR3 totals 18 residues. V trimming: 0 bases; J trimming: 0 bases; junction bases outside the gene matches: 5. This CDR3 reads CASSQDTERGGSYNEQFF. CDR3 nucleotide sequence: TGTGCCAGCAGCCAAGATACTGAGCGGGGGGGCTCCTACAATGAGCAGTTCTTC.

DNA for the CDR3: TGTGCCAGCAGCTACCCGACAGGGAGTTATTCACCCCTCCACTTT. This codes for CASSYPTGSYSPLHF. The chain employs TRBV7-9 and TRBJ1-6; 7 positions match TRBD1. Germline assignment: CDR1 SEHNR and CDR2 FQNEAQ (reference sequence). This CDR3 has 15 amino acids. After removal of 4 bases from V and 8 bases from J, the junction contained 8 bases not matched to a gene.

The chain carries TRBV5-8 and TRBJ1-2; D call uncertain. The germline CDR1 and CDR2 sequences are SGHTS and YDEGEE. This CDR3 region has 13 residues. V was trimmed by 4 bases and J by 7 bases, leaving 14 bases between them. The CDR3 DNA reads TGTGCCAGCAGCGTTCCCCCCAATTCTGGCTACACCTTC. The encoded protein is CASSVPPNSGYTF.